Below, 22 T cell receptor beta chains from the same sample are listed, as sequenced in a study of blood T cell repertoires in COVID-19. Some clones are missing from TCRdb's copy, which holds only in-frame ones; the method was immunoSEQ multiplex PCR. The profile covers about 54,000 clones, with roughly 88% appearing a single time and approximately 3.5% taken by the ten largest. Input material: peripheral blood. The source is a human donor in a cohort sampled during active COVID-19.

The chain joins TRBV7-3 to TRBJ2-1; 9 positions agree with TRBD2. Germline CDR1 is SGHTA and CDR2 is FQGTGA. The V segment lost 3 bases and the J segment 4 bases; nucleotides outside the gene matches: 4. The length of the CDR3 is 15 residues. DNA for the CDR3: TGTGCCAGCAGCTTGGATAGCGGGAGTTACAATGAGCAGTTCTTC. It is translated as CASSLDSGSYNEQFF.

The CDR3 region is CASSPGSGMNTEAFF. The CDR3 nucleotides read TGTGCCAGCTCCCCGGGGTCCGGCATGAACACTGAAGCTTTCTTT. This chain links TRBV18 with TRBJ1-1; D uncertain. V shed 6 bases and J shed 0 bases, with 14 bases lying between them. The length of the CDR3 is 15 residues. The germline CDR1 and CDR2 sequences are KGHSH and LQKENI. The entire variable domain, with the rest obtained from reference TRBV18 and TRBJ1-1, is as follows: NAGVMQNPRHLVRRRGQEARLRCSPMKGHSHVYWYRQLPEEGLKFMVYLQKENIIDESGMPKERFSAEFPKEGPSILRIQQVVRGDSAAYFCASSPGSGMNTEAFFGQGTRLTVV.

The V and J genes are TRBV5-5 and TRBJ1-1; no firm D call. V was cut by 4 bases and J by 0 bases, with 16 bases left in between. This CDR3 has 16 residues. Germline V CDR1 and CDR2: SGHKS, YYEKEE (reference sequence). CDR3 in amino acids: CASSLAYGVMNTEAFF. CDR3 DNA: TGTGCCAGCAGCCTGGCTTACGGGGTCATGAACACTGAAGCTTTCTTT. Full variable domain (missing parts from reference TRBV5-5 and TRBJ1-1): DAGVTQSPTHLIKTRGQQVTLRCSPISGHKSVSWYQQVLGQGPQFIFQYYEKEERGRGNFPDRFSARQFPNYSSELNVNALLLGDSALYLCASSLAYGVMNTEAFFGQGTRLTVV.

The chain couples TRBV27 to TRBJ1-6, with D possibly being TRBD1 (5 bases). The CDR3 contains 18 residues. V was clipped by 2 bases and J by 7 bases, with 21 bases between them. Germline values: CDR1 MNHEY, CDR2 SMNVEV (reference sequence). CDR3 coding DNA: TGTGCCAGCAGTTTAGGGGGGTGGGCCCAATTACCCAATTCACCCCTCCACTTT. It codes for CASSLGGWAQLPNSPLHF.

The chain joins TRBV15 to TRBJ2-3; TRBD2 aligns across 8 bases. Trimming at V came to 3 bases and at J to 0 bases, leaving 8 bases not matched to a gene. CDR1 LNHNV and CDR2 YYDKDF come from the germline V gene (reference sequence). This CDR3 comprises 17 residues. CDR3 in DNA: TGTGCCACCAGCAGGAAATCCGGGGGGGTTAGCACAGATACGCAGTATTTT. Its protein product is CATSRKSGGVSTDTQYF.

V usage is TRBV27 and J usage is TRBJ1-2; D unresolved. Per germline, CDR1 MNHEY and CDR2 SMNVEV (reference sequence). The CDR3 length is 13 residues. Trimming removed 6 bases at V and 4 bases at J, with 12 bases between. The CDR3: CASRANSFYGYTF. CDR3 nucleotide sequence: TGTGCCAGCAGGGCCAACAGCTTCTATGGCTACACCTTC.

This clone appeared a few times. J is TRBJ2-1 and V is TRBV19; 7 positions agree with TRBD2. The germline V gene encodes CDR1 LNHDA and CDR2 SQIVND (reference sequence). The junction had 4 bases not matched to a gene; V was cut back by 5 bases and J by 0 bases. CDR3 length: 15 amino acids. CDR3 sequence (DNA): TGTGCCAGTAGTTCGCTAGCGGACTCCTACAATGAGCAGTTCTTC. Translation: CASSSLADSYNEQFF.

V gene TRBV2 combines with J gene TRBJ1-3; 7 positions agree with TRBD1. Germline V gives CDR1 SNHLY, CDR2 FYNNEI. V lost 4 bases, J lost 4 bases, and 7 bases stayed unmatched. This CDR3 is built from 15 residues. Written as DNA, the CDR3 is TGTGCCAGCAGTGCAAACAGGGGCCGGGGAAACACCATATATTTT. It is translated as CASSANRGRGNTIYF. Full variable domain (missing parts from reference TRBV2 and TRBJ1-3): EPEVTQTPSHQVTQMGQEVILRCVPISNHLYFYWYRQILGQKVEFLVSFYNNEISEKSEIFDDQFSVERPDGSNFTLKIRSTKLEDSAMYFCASSANRGRGNTIYFGEGSWLTVV.

This clone has only a few counts. The chain links TRBV3-1 (or the pseudogene TRBV3-2) to TRBJ1-2, with TRBD1 as a possible D gene (5 bases). Germline CDR1 reads LGHDT; CDR2 reads YNNKEL (reference sequence). The CDR3 contains 15 residues. The ends were cut back, 1 base at V and 4 bases at J, with 13 bases in the middle. The DNA of the CDR3 is TGTGCCAGCAGCCAAGGGGCAGGGCGCTCCTATGGCTACACCTTC. It yields the protein CASSQGAGRSYGYTF.

The V call is TRBV15, the J call TRBJ1-2; D call uncertain. Trimming cost V 0 bases and J 8 bases, with 13 bases left between them. The CDR3 totals 14 residues. CDR1 and CDR2 (germline): LNHNV, YYDKDF (reference sequence). This chain's CDR3 is CATSRDPGVRGYTF. CDR3 DNA: TGTGCCACCAGCAGAGACCCGGGTGTGAGGGGCTACACCTTC.

V gene TRBV19 combines with J gene TRBJ1-3, with no clear D. Germline V lookup: CDR1 LNHDA, CDR2 SQIVND (reference sequence). This CDR3 is 12 amino acids long. Between the trimmed V and J ends, which lost 4 bases and 3 bases, there was a span of 4 bases. This CDR3 reads CASSTYGNTIYF. The CDR3 DNA sequence: TGTGCCAGTAGTACTTATGGAAACACCATATATTTT.

This chain connects TRBV6-6 to TRBJ2-2; TRBD1 aligns across 7 bases. Trimming at V came to 5 bases and at J to 5 bases, leaving 5 bases not matched to a gene. The CDR3 consists of 14 residues. Germline-derived CDR1 and CDR2 are MNHNY and SVGAGI (reference sequence). The CDR3 DNA sequence: TGTGCCAGCAGTCCGGGACAGACTACCGGGGAGCTGTTTTTT. It is translated as CASSPGQTTGELFF.

The chain couples TRBV6-2 or TRBV6-3 to TRBJ2-1; possibly TRBD1 for D (6 bases). The germline V gene encodes CDR1 MNHEY and CDR2 SVGEGT. V was clipped by 4 bases and J by 4 bases, with 14 bases between them. The CDR3 sequence is 15 residues long. DNA of the CDR3: TGTGCCAGCAGTTGGGCAAAGGGACATTACAATGAGCAGTTCTTC. Protein product: CASSWAKGHYNEQFF.

The chain is built from TRBV3-1 (or the pseudogene TRBV3-2) and TRBJ1-6; D remains unclear. CDR3 size: 12 residues. The V and J ends lost 3 bases and 9 bases respectively, with 6 bases between them. Germline-derived CDR1 and CDR2 are LGHDT and YNNKEL (reference sequence). CDR3 loop: CASSHSGSPLHF. CDR3 nucleotide sequence: TGTGCCAGCAGCCATTCGGGTTCACCCCTCCACTTT.

This CDR3 reads CASSLSGLLAKETQYF. The CDR3 DNA follows: TGTGCCAGCAGCCTAAGTGGGCTACTCGCAAAAGAGACCCAGTACTTC. The J gene is TRBJ2-5, the V gene TRBV3-1 (or the pseudogene TRBV3-2); D remains unclear. The CDR3 is 16 amino acids. From germline, CDR1 is LGHDT and CDR2 YNNKEL (reference sequence). Trimming took off 4 bases at V and 3 bases at J, with 18 bases between the two ends.

The chain joins TRBV19 to TRBJ1-4, with TRBD1 identical over 7 bases. V shed 6 bases, J shed 5 bases, and the junction held 9 bases outside the gene matches. This CDR3 spans 15 amino acids. Germline-derived CDR1 and CDR2 are LNHDA and SQIVND (reference sequence). The CDR3 protein is CASRTGTASNEKLFF. For the CDR3, the DNA is TGTGCCAGTAGAACCGGGACAGCATCAAATGAAAAACTGTTTTTT.

This clone appeared a single time. V usage is TRBV19 and J usage is TRBJ2-2; D is uncertain. Germline values: CDR1 LNHDA, CDR2 SQIVND (reference sequence). The CDR3 loop spans 12 amino acids. V was shortened by 5 bases and J by 5 bases, with 6 bases between the two germline ends. CDR3 in amino acids: CASSSRTGELFF. The CDR3 DNA is TGTGCCAGTAGTTCGCGGACCGGGGAGCTGTTTTTT.

Here the CDR3 DNA reads TGTGCCAGCAGTTTAGGGAGGAACACTGAAGCTTTCTTT. Translated: CASSLGRNTEAFF. The V and J genes are TRBV12-3 or TRBV12-4 and TRBJ1-1; D is undetermined. This CDR3 has 13 residues. V gave up 1 base and J gave up 1 base, with 4 bases separating them.

The genes are TRBV7-9 and TRBJ2-2; 14 positions match TRBD2. Losses at the gene ends were 5 bases for V and 4 bases for J; bases not matched to a gene: 9. The CDR3 runs to 18 residues. CDR1 is SEHNR and CDR2 is FQNEAQ in the germline V gene (reference sequence). CDR3 nucleotide sequence: TGTGCCAGCAGCCCCCGAGGGACTAGCGGGAGATCCACCGGGGAGCTGTTTTTT. This sequence encodes CASSPRGTSGRSTGELFF.

The chain's CDR3 is CASSLGRERRHEQYF. The CDR3 DNA reads as TGTGCCAGCAGCTTGGGGCGGGAGAGGCGCCACGAGCAGTACTTC. V and J are TRBV5-5 and TRBJ2-7, with 7 bases fitting TRBD2. Trimming removed 0 bases from V and 5 bases from J; junction bases left unmatched: 8. The CDR3 has 15 residues. Germline lookup yields CDR1 SGHKS and CDR2 YYEKEE (reference sequence).

The table lists this clone with a count of one. CDR3: CATSDSDTRYGYTF. The CDR3 DNA is TGTGCCACCAGTGATTCGGACACCCGCTATGGCTACACCTTC. The chain is built from TRBV24-1 and TRBJ1-2; a possible D gene is TRBD1 (5 bases). The germline V and J ends were trimmed by 2 bases and 4 bases, with 10 bases remaining between them. The germline V gene encodes CDR1 KGHDR and CDR2 SFDVKD. The CDR3 totals 14 residues.

V and J are TRBV29-1 and TRBJ2-7; 10 nucleotides align to TRBD1. Germline V lookup: CDR1 SQVTM, CDR2 ANQGSEA. V shed 4 bases and J 0 bases; nucleotides not matched to a gene: 9. This CDR3 comprises 16 residues. CDR3 protein: CSVGRFGDRGSYEQYF. In DNA form, the CDR3 reads TGCAGCGTTGGTCGGTTCGGGGACAGGGGCTCCTACGAGCAGTACTTC.